The next 31 T cell receptor beta chains were all read from a single sample in a study of CD8+CD57+ T cells in acquired aplastic anemia. CDR3 and TCR beta VDJ profiling relied on genomic DNA as the template. In TCRdb, the reads were re-called with MiXCR into one record per CDR3 protein. The sample yields 260,000 or so distinct CDR3 sequences, approximately 79% seen once. Patients selected for sequencing had displayed CD8+CD57+ cell expansion by flow cytometry. Specimen: sorted CD4+, CD8+, or CD8+CD57+ T cells (not recorded which) from PBMCs. These receptors originate from a human donor with aplastic anemia.

V usage is TRBV25-1 and J usage is TRBJ1-3, with D possibly being TRBD1 (5 bases). CDR3 length equals 14 residues. Trimming left V 8 bases short and J 2 bases short, with 13 bases between. Germline values: CDR1 MGHDK, CDR2 SYGVNS. CDR3 amino acids: CASVPGGAGNTIYF. Here the CDR3 DNA reads TGTGCCAGCGTCCCGGGGGGGGCTGGAAACACCATATATTTT.

This chain links TRBV7-2 with TRBJ1-1; TRBD1 aligns across 8 bases. Germline-derived CDR1 and CDR2 are SGHTA and FQGNSA. The CDR3 consists of 15 residues. Trimming cost V 2 bases and J 6 bases; bases outside gene matches: 8. The CDR3 nucleotides are TGTGCCAGCAGCTTACAACCTCAACAGGGGGCTGAAGCTTTCTTT. Protein sequence: CASSLQPQQGAEAFF.

As regards this clonotype: A read error may produce the germline difference seen at one junction end. V and J are TRBV2 and TRBJ2-3, with D unclear. Germline CDR1 SNHLY, CDR2 FYNNEI. The CDR3 consists of 11 residues. This CDR3 is CASSSTDTQNF. CDR3 nucleotide sequence: TGTGCCAGCAGCTCGACGGATACGCAGAATTTT.

This clonotype was recorded only once. This chain uses TRBV7-9 with TRBJ2-7, with 8 bases aligning to TRBD1. The CDR3 sequence is 16 residues long. Unmatched junction bases numbered 20, after V lost 6 bases and J lost 10 bases. Germline CDR1 is SEHNR and CDR2 is FQNEAQ (reference sequence). The CDR3 nucleotides are TGTGCCAGCAGTTCAGACAGGGGCAGATCACCCCACCACCAGTACGTC. This codes for CASSSDRGRSPHHQYV.

This clonotype was detected once. The CDR3 protein is CATSSSAVAETQYF. Written as DNA, the CDR3 is TGTGCCACCAGCAGCAGCGCCGTGGCAGAGACCCAGTACTTC. This chain uses TRBV15 with TRBJ2-5, with D unresolved. Looked up from germline, CDR1 is LNHNV and CDR2 is YYDKDF (reference sequence). The CDR3 is 14 amino acids. V gave up 3 bases and J gave up 4 bases, with 12 bases separating them. The full variable domain, completed using reference TRBV15 and TRBJ2-5, is DAMVIQNPRYQVTQFGKPVTLSCSQTLNHNVMYWYQQKSSQAPKLLFHYYDKDFNNEADTPDNFQSRRPNTSFCFLDIRSPGLGDTAMYLCATSSSAVAETQYFGPGTRLLVL.

The genes are TRBV9 and TRBJ2-7; 9 bases are a match to TRBD1. The germline gives CDR1 SGDLS, CDR2 YYNGEE. The CDR3 is made up of 13 amino acids. The ends lost 2 bases at V and 5 bases at J; junction bases unmatched: 2. The CDR3 DNA reads as TGTGCCAGCAGCGTTGGGACAGGGAACGAGCAGTACTTC. Protein: CASSVGTGNEQYF.

The chain recombines TRBV2 with TRBJ2-3; D remains ambiguous. Germline-derived CDR1 and CDR2 are SNHLY and FYNNEI. Deletions cut 6 bases from V and 11 bases from J, with 24 bases between. The CDR3 has 15 amino acids. The CDR3 nucleotides are TGTGCCAGCAGCGTGCTAGAGCCGCTACCATACGAGCAGTATTTT. Protein sequence: CASSVLEPLPYEQYF.

The chain has TRBV19 and TRBJ2-1; D might be TRBD2 (6 bases). V dropped 5 bases and J dropped 3 bases, with 14 bases sitting between them. CDR1 LNHDA and CDR2 SQIVND come from the germline V gene (reference sequence). The CDR3 extends over 15 amino acids. CDR3 coding DNA: TGTGCCAGTAGTGTCTCAAGCGGGTTCTACAATGAGCAGTTCTTC. This encodes CASSVSSGFYNEQFF.

This clonotype was recorded once. J is TRBJ2-7 and V is TRBV6-1; possible D gene TRBD1, 6 bases. V was clipped by 8 bases and J by 0 bases, with 14 bases between them. Germline V gives CDR1 MNHNS, CDR2 SASEGT. The CDR3 length is 14 residues. The CDR3 nucleotides read TGTGCCAGCGCACGAGGGGGTAGCTCCTACGAGCAGTACTTC. Amino acid sequence: CASARGGSSYEQYF.

The chain uses TRBV20-1 and TRBJ1-1; tentatively, D is TRBD1 (5 bases). Germline CDR1 is DFQATT and CDR2 is SNEGSKA (reference sequence). This CDR3 is 13 amino acids long. The V gene lost 6 bases and the J gene lost 0 bases, with 11 bases spanning the gap. The CDR3 DNA reads TGCAGTGCGCCGGGACGGCTGAACACTGAAGCTTTCTTT. Its protein is CSAPGRLNTEAFF.

The gene calls are TRBV7-3 and TRBJ1-6; D is uncertain. The V gene lost 5 bases and the J gene lost 15 bases, with 26 bases spanning the gap. Looked up from germline, CDR1 is SGHTA and CDR2 is FQGTGA. CDR3 length: 16 residues. CDR3 DNA sequence: TGTGCCAGCAGCCCCTTGGGTAGCACAGATACGCAGCACCTCCACTTT. Its translation is CASSPLGSTDTQHLHF.

CDR3 sequence reads: CASSSPGTGRYEQFF. The CDR3 region has the DNA TGTGCCAGCAGCTCCCCGGGAACAGGGCGCTACGAGCAGTTCTTT. The chain links TRBV7-9 to TRBJ1-1, with a weak D call TRBD1 (6 bases). CDR3 size: 15 residues. Germline loops: CDR1 SEHNR, CDR2 FQNEAQ (reference sequence). The V end was cut by 4 bases, the J end by 14 bases, with 26 bases between. The whole variable domain, remainder taken from reference TRBV7-9 and TRBJ1-1, is DTGVSQNPRHKITKRGQNVTFRCDPISEHNRLYWYRQTLGQGPEFLTYFQNEAQLEKSRLLSDRFSAERPKGSFSTLEIQRTEQGDSAMYLCASSSPGTGRYEQFFGQGTRLTVV.

This chain joins TRBV11-2 and TRBJ2-7; no clear D gene. CDR1 is SGHAT and CDR2 is FQNNGV in the germline V gene. The ends were cut back, 1 base at V and 6 bases at J, with 19 bases in the middle. The CDR3 covers 16 residues. The CDR3 nucleotides read TGTGCCAGCAGCTTAGTCGTCCAGGCGAACCTGGCCGAGCAGTACGTC. It encodes CASSLVVQANLAEQYV.

Note on this clonotype: Because the CDR3 is missing its conserved closing phenylalanine or tryptophan, this is likely a read error. No DNA is shown, since the ends of the CDR3 on it are uncertain; the CDR3 is the one TCRdb lists. This chain connects TRBV7-8 to TRBJ2-1; no check of the table's D call, TRBD1, against the DNA was made. The CDR3 region is 13 residues in length, termini included. Germline lookup yields CDR1 SGHVS and CDR2 FQNEAQ. This CDR3 is CASSLAGVPDPQY.

V is TRBV20-1 and J is TRBJ2-1, with D unclear. The CDR3 runs 13 residues. Germline V lookup: CDR1 DFQATT, CDR2 SNEGSKA (reference sequence). The V gene lost 6 bases and the J gene lost 7 bases, with 16 bases spanning the gap. The CDR3 sequence is CSASKDRSNEQFF. CDR3 DNA: TGCAGTGCCTCCAAAGACCGGAGTAATGAGCAGTTCTTC.

This clonotype was counted many times. The chain combines TRBV6-2 or TRBV6-3 with TRBJ2-6; D remains ambiguous. V lost 2 bases, J lost 0 bases, and 2 bases lay in between. CDR3 size: 14 residues. From germline, CDR1 is MNHEY and CDR2 SVGEGT. The CDR3 loop reads CASSYNSGANVLTF. CDR3 nucleotide sequence: TGTGCCAGCAGTTACAACTCTGGGGCCAACGTCCTGACTTTC.

This chain connects TRBV9 to TRBJ1-1; 8 nucleotides line up with TRBD1. The CDR3 spans 15 residues. Trimming took 3 bases from V and 0 from J; bases not matched to a gene: 4. In germline, CDR1 is SGDLS, CDR2 YYNGEE. The CDR3 region is CASSARTGMNTEAFF. In DNA, the CDR3 is TGTGCCAGCAGCGCTAGGACAGGGATGAACACTGAAGCTTTCTTT.

CDR3 protein: CASSLQRSPGTEYF. Written as DNA, the CDR3 is TGTGCCAGCAGCTTACAGAGAAGTCCCGGTACCGAGTATTTT. The chain is built from TRBV7-9 and TRBJ2-3; D ambiguous. CDR3 size: 14 residues. The V gene lost 2 bases and the J gene lost 13 bases, with 19 bases spanning the gap. Germline V gives CDR1 SEHNR, CDR2 FQNEAQ (reference sequence).

The chain has TRBV24-1 and TRBJ1-2; possibly TRBD1 for D (5 bases). Germline V lookup: CDR1 KGHDR, CDR2 SFDVKD. V lost 12 bases to trimming and J lost 8 bases, with 12 bases between them. The CDR3 contains 10 residues. The CDR3 nucleotides read TGTGCCCCGGGGGGGGAGGGCTACACCTTC. It specifies CAPGGEGYTF.

About this clonotype: It is likely a read error, because the conserved phenylalanine at the end of the CDR3 is missing. Because the CDR3's place on the DNA is in doubt, the DNA is left out and the CDR3 is given as listed by TCRdb. This rearrangement joins TRBV2 to TRBJ1-1. Germline CDR1 is SNHLY and CDR2 is FYNNEI. Both ends counted, the CDR3 spans 16 residues. This CDR3 reads CATRQVIGYVQYDGLR.

This clonotype was seen once. In nucleotides, the CDR3 is TGTGCCAGCAGCTTGGCGAGGGATTATTACGAGCAGTACTTC. Its translation: CASSLARDYYEQYF. V and J are TRBV7-2 and TRBJ2-7, with D possibly being TRBD2 (5 bases). Trimming cost V 3 bases and J 4 bases, with 13 bases left between them. The CDR3 is made up of 14 amino acids. The V gene's germline CDR1 is SGHTA and CDR2 FQGNSA.

The chain links TRBV10-2 to TRBJ2-7; TRBD1 aligns across 8 bases. Germline V lookup: CDR1 WSHSY, CDR2 SAAADI. V was clipped by 4 bases and J by 5 bases; unmatched bases: 4. The CDR3 loop spans 13 amino acids. The CDR3 region is CASSGTGYHEQYF. DNA for the CDR3: TGCGCCAGCAGTGGGACAGGGTACCACGAGCAGTACTTC.

Remarks on this clonotype: One end of the junction fails to match germline, which may point to a read error. The chain employs TRBV7-2 and TRBJ2-7; maybe TRBD2 (6 bases). CDR1 SGHTA and CDR2 FQGNSA come from the germline V gene. CDR3 length: 14 amino acids. DNA of the CDR3: TGTGCCAGCAGCAAGTGGAGGGTCACTGAAGCTTTCTTTTTC. This encodes CASSKWRVTEAFFF.

The V and J genes are TRBV5-4 and TRBJ1-6; D is uncertain. V was shortened by 2 bases and J by 7 bases, with 4 bases between the two germline ends. The CDR3 has 12 amino acids. Germline V gene lookup returns CDR1 SGHNT and CDR2 YYREEE (reference sequence). For the CDR3, the DNA is TGTGCCAGCAGCTTCTCCAATTCACCCCTCCACTTT. Encoded protein: CASSFSNSPLHF. Looking up the rest from reference TRBV5-4 and TRBJ1-6 gives the full variable domain: ETGVTQSPTHLIKTRGQQVTLRCSSQSGHNTVSWYQQALGQGPQFIFQYYREEENGRGNFPPRFSGLQFPNYSSELNVNALELDDSALYLCASSFSNSPLHFGNGTRLTVT.

This clonotype was recorded a few times. V and J are TRBV13 and TRBJ2-3, with 7 nucleotides matching TRBD2. The germline V gene has CDR1 PRHDT and CDR2 FYEKMQ (reference sequence). The CDR3 is 15 amino acids. Trimming removed 1 base from V and 13 bases from J; junction bases left unmatched: 14. The DNA for the CDR3 is TGTGCCAGCAGCTTAGACGGGGTAGTCGGGGGGTATGAGTATTTT. Encoded protein: CASSLDGVVGGYEYF. The whole variable domain, remainder taken from reference TRBV13 and TRBJ2-3, is AAGVIQSPRHLIKEKRETATLKCYPIPRHDTVYWYQQGPGQDPQFLISFYEKMQSDKGSIPDRFSAQQFSDYHSELNMSSLELGDSALYFCASSLDGVVGGYEYFGPGTRLTVL.

J is TRBJ1-1 and V is TRBV7-6; D remains ambiguous. Germline CDR1 reads SGHVS; CDR2 reads FNYEAQ. The CDR3 sequence is 18 residues long. Trimming stripped 1 base from V and 7 bases from J, with 25 bases between. CDR3 region: CASSLGSPGSDTYNEAFF. CDR3 DNA sequence: TGTGCCAGCAGCTTAGGGAGCCCAGGTAGCGACACCTACAATGAAGCTTTCTTT.

This chain connects TRBV27 to TRBJ2-5, with 11 bases lining up with TRBD2. Germline CDR1 and CDR2: MNHEY and SMNVEV (reference sequence). The CDR3 has 15 residues. V lost 9 bases and J lost 5; bases outside the gene matches: 11. CDR3 sequence: CASETSGVYRETQYF. CDR3 nucleotides: TGTGCCAGTGAGACTAGCGGGGTCTATAGGGAGACCCAGTACTTC.

On this clonotype itself: A read error is possible here, since a much larger clone lies one base away. This is likely a read error, given that the CDR3 carries no conserved phenylalanine or tryptophan at its end. The DNA is left out, because the CDR3 cannot be placed on it with certainty; the CDR3 is given as TCRdb lists it. The chain recombines TRBV2 with TRBJ1-1; TRBD1, the D gene given by the table, was not confirmed from the DNA. The germline gives CDR1 SNHLY, CDR2 FYNNEI. 15 amino acids form the CDR3, both terminal residues included. The CDR3 loop reads CASGVGGTDTQDFGP.

To note about this clonotype: Lacking the conserved final phenylalanine or tryptophan, this CDR3 likely reflects a read error. The limits of the CDR3 on the DNA are not certain, so only TCRdb's listed CDR3 is given. The chain uses TRBV2 and TRBJ2-4. Including both end residues, the CDR3 is 12 amino acids long. Germline CDR1 reads SNHLY; CDR2 reads FYNNEI. The CDR3 spells CASGDAGNIQHY.

DNA of the CDR3: TGTGCCAGCAGCCGACAGGGGACCGGGGAGCTGTTTTACTTC. This translates into CASSRQGTGELFYF. V is TRBV9 and J is TRBJ2-5, with 8 bases lining up with TRBD1. The trim removed 4 bases at V and 14 bases at J, leaving 16 bases unmatched. The CDR3 covers 14 residues. Germline V gives CDR1 SGDLS, CDR2 YYNGEE.

This chain links TRBV7-2 with TRBJ1-2; TRBD1 is a possible D gene (5 bases). V lost 1 base and J lost 11, with 23 bases in between. The CDR3 sequence is 16 residues long. CDR1 and CDR2 from the germline V gene are SGHTA and FQGNSA. Written as DNA, the CDR3 is TGTGCCAGCAGCTTAGAGAGGGACGGCGTTATGCAGTATTACACCTTC. Encoded protein: CASSLERDGVMQYYTF.